This T cell receptor (beta chain) was profiled in a study of T cells after yellow fever vaccination. Study overall: Preparation of fractions with low cell numbers was performed using SMART-Seq v4 Ultra Low Input.

This clonotype was counted a few times. Its target is unknown. Notes on the study in general: Relatively few clonotypes were ones that appeared in both CD4 and CD8 compartments.

In TCRdb, the 5' RACE reads were re-called with MiXCR into one record per CDR3 protein. The top ten clones hold 43% of a sample with under 150,000 distinct CDR3 sequences, around 15% of them seen once. Trimming pared 5 bases from V and 8 bases from J, leaving 16 bases between. Germline CDR1 is MNHEY and CDR2 is SVGAGI. The CDR3 has 14 residues. The chain is built from TRBV6-5 and TRBJ2-1, with a possible D match to TRBD1 (6 bases). The input for sequencing was CD8+ T cells sorted from PBMCs, taken 5 days after the yellow fever booster vaccination. The sequence was collected from a man aged 18 to 29 who received the YFV17D yellow fever vaccine. This chain's CDR3 is CASSPKQGIDEQFF. In DNA form, the CDR3 reads TGTGCCAGCAGTCCGAAACAGGGTATCGATGAGCAGTTCTTC.